This TCR beta chain was identified during a study of shared clonotypes between healthy human individuals. General study findings and limits: Read depth was anticipated to influence clonotype sharing among donors.

Those who donated were healthy HIV-negative adults, with no recent acute infections or vaccinations reported. This clone turned up a few times. As yet, its antigen is unknown. Using approximately 200 ng DNA, around 30,000 T cell genomes, the sorted-subset replicate PCRs were run. TCRdb keeps only in-frame clones here, not all; method: immunoSEQ multiplex PCR. The data contain millions of clones, 85% to 95% of them singletons. Germline CDR1 and CDR2: SQVTM and ANQGSEA. The CDR3 is 11 residues long. V was cut by 8 bases and J by 4 bases, with 11 bases left in between. The rearrangement joins TRBV29-1 to TRBJ1-1; D not resolved. The sequence came from a man aged 18 to 35 in good health. Some clones in this sample may be carry-over from other donors' samples. Sequences were obtained from naive CD4+ T cells from PBMCs. Described subset: CD45RA+ positively selected. The CDR3 here is CSSLWGTEAFF. In DNA form, the CDR3 reads TGCAGCTCACTCTGGGGCACTGAAGCTTTCTTT. Variable domain in full (rest from reference TRBV29-1 and TRBJ1-1): SAVISQKPSRDICQRGTSLTIQCQVDSQVTMMFWYRQQPGQSLTLIATANQGSEATYESGFVIDKFPISRPNLTFSTLTVSNMSPEDSSIYLCSSLWGTEAFFGQGTRLTVV.